The 13 T cell receptor beta chains reported below all come from one sample, sequenced in a study of blood T cells in healthy people across ages. Primed by a sample-barcoded 5' primer and a J-beta primer mix, a second PCR proceeded for about 6 to 11 cycles. TCRdb fed the 5' RACE reads into MiXCR, producing one record per CDR3 protein. The repertoire has fewer than 950,000 distinct CDR3 sequences, 36% of them found once; the top ten carry around 13%. Sequences were obtained from blood. The receptors stem from a man between 18 and 35 years old in good health.

This chain uses TRBV27 with TRBJ2-1, with 7 bases matching TRBD2. The CDR3 totals 14 residues. Germline assignment: CDR1 MNHEY and CDR2 SMNVEV (reference sequence). Losses at the gene ends were 6 bases for V and 7 bases for J; bases not matched to a gene: 9. For the CDR3, the DNA is TGTGCCAGCAGGGGAGGGATGTTAGGAAATGAGCAGTTCTTC. Translated: CASRGGMLGNEQFF.

The chain carries TRBV7-2 and TRBJ2-3, with D unresolved. Trimming left V 1 base short and J 4 bases short, with 15 bases between. This CDR3 spans 16 amino acids. Per the germline V gene, CDR1 is SGHTA and CDR2 is FQGNSA. The CDR3 DNA sequence: TGTGCCAGCAGCTTAGGGTTGTGGGGTCGGGCAGATACGCAGTATTTT. It is translated as CASSLGLWGRADTQYF.

This chain joins TRBV15 and TRBJ2-6; no clear D. The CDR3 spans 16 residues. V lost 4 bases and J lost 0, with 10 bases in between. Per the germline V gene, CDR1 is LNHNV and CDR2 is YYDKDF (reference sequence). The CDR3 loop is CATSNDPGSGANVLTF. For the CDR3, the DNA is TGTGCCACCAGCAACGATCCAGGCTCTGGGGCCAACGTCCTGACTTTC.

V is TRBV20-1 and J is TRBJ2-5; 11 nucleotides match TRBD1. Germline V lookup: CDR1 DFQATT, CDR2 SNEGSKA (reference sequence). CDR3 length: 16 residues. V dropped 2 bases and J dropped 11; count of bases not matched to a gene: 16. CDR3 sequence reads: CSARISGTGGRDEQYF. The CDR3 bases are TGCAGTGCTAGAATCAGCGGGACAGGGGGTCGCGATGAGCAGTACTTC.

This clonotype occurred many times. The chain joins TRBV20-1 to TRBJ1-5; no clear D gene. From germline, CDR1 is DFQATT and CDR2 SNEGSKA (reference sequence). The CDR3 has 12 amino acids. V was cut by 5 bases and J by 4 bases, with 9 bases left in between. The chain's CDR3 is CSALKTNQPQHF. The CDR3 bases are TGCAGTGCTCTCAAAACTAATCAGCCCCAGCATTTT.

Only a few counts were recorded for this clonotype. The chain has TRBV18 and TRBJ1-1; D perhaps matches TRBD1 (6 bases). The CDR3 sequence is 14 residues long. Per germline, CDR1 KGHSH and CDR2 LQKENI. V lost 4 bases and J 5 bases, leaving 14 bases between the germline ends. CDR3 coding DNA: TGTGCCAGCTCACTTGGACAGTCATGGACTGAAGCTTTCTTT. Translated: CASSLGQSWTEAFF. Looking up the rest from reference TRBV18 and TRBJ1-1 gives the full variable domain: NAGVMQNPRHLVRRRGQEARLRCSPMKGHSHVYWYRQLPEEGLKFMVYLQKENIIDESGMPKERFSAEFPKEGPSILRIQQVVRGDSAAYFCASSLGQSWTEAFFGQGTRLTVV.

Comments on this clonotype: A much larger clone differs by one base, so this may be a read error. This chain connects TRBV12-3 or TRBV12-4 to TRBJ2-5, with 7 positions matching TRBD1. The J call may be wrong; the DNA end is better matched by TRBJ2-1. The CDR3 spans 13 residues. The CDR3 loop reads CASSLGQRKTQFF. The CDR3 coding sequence is TGTGCCAGCAGTCTGGGACAGCGGAAGACCCAGTTCTTC.

The gene calls are TRBV4-3 and TRBJ2-7; D unresolved. The ends were cut back, 5 bases at V and 3 bases at J, with 11 bases in the middle. The CDR3 is 13 amino acids. CDR1 is LGHNA and CDR2 is YSLEER in the germline V gene. This CDR3 reads CASSSNVRYEQYF. CDR3 DNA sequence: TGCGCCAGCAGCTCGAACGTTCGCTACGAGCAGTACTTC.

Comment on this clonotype: A clone one base away is much larger, so this may be a read error. The V gene is TRBV6-4, the J gene TRBJ2-1, with 8 bases identical to TRBD1. The length of the CDR3 is 15 residues. Germline values: CDR1 MRHNA, CDR2 SNTAGT. The CDR3 sequence is CAGSDTGQDYNEQFF. CDR3 nucleotide sequence: TGTGCCGGCAGTGACACGGGACAGGACTACAATGAGCAGTTCTTC.

This chain links TRBV29-1 with TRBJ2-5, with 16 bases lining up with TRBD2. Germline V gene data show CDR1 as SQVTM and CDR2 as ANQGSEA. V gave up 1 base and J gave up 0 bases; unmatched junction bases: 5. The CDR3 is made up of 18 amino acids. This CDR3 reads CSVEGGLAGGEYQETQYF. The CDR3 DNA is TGCAGCGTTGAAGGGGGACTAGCGGGGGGGGAGTACCAAGAGACCCAGTACTTC.

V gene TRBV7-3 combines with J gene TRBJ2-1; D gene ambiguous. This CDR3 region has 12 residues. The ends were cut back, 6 bases at V and 8 bases at J, with 11 bases in the middle. The V gene's germline CDR1 is SGHTA and CDR2 FQGTGA. CDR3 loop: CASSLGLDEQFF. Written as DNA, the CDR3 is TGTGCCAGCAGTTTGGGATTGGATGAGCAGTTCTTC.

This clonotype was found a few times. J is TRBJ1-5 and V is TRBV20-1; D is unresolved. V was pared by 0 bases and J by 3 bases, with 18 bases between. From germline, CDR1 is DFQATT and CDR2 SNEGSKA (reference sequence). This CDR3 is built from 17 residues. CDR3 coding DNA: TGCAGTGCTAGAGATTTTTCCCCAGGCTCCCTCAATCAGCCCCAGCATTTT. Amino acid sequence: CSARDFSPGSLNQPQHF.

Notes on this clonotype: A much larger clone lies a single base off, so this may be a read error. The chain links TRBV12-3 or TRBV12-4 to TRBJ1-2, with D uncertain. The CDR3 covers 13 residues. CDR3 DNA: TGTGTCAGCAGTTTTGACTCCTCGGGTGGCTACACCTTC. This translates into CVSSFDSSGGYTF.